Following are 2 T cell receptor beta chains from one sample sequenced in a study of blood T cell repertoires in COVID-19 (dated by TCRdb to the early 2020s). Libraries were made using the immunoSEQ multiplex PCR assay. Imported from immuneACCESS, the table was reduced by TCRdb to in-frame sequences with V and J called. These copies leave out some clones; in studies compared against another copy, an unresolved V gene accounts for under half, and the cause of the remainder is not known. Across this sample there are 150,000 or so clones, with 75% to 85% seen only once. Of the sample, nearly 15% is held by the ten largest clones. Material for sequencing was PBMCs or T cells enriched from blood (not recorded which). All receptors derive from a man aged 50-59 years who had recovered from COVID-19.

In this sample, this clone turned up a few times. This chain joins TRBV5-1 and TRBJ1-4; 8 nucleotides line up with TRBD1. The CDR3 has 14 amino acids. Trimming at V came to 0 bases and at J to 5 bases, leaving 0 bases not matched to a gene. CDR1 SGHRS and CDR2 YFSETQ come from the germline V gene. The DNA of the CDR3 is TGCGCCAGCAGCTTGGGACAGGGGAATGAAAAACTGTTTTTT. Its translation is CASSLGQGNEKLFF. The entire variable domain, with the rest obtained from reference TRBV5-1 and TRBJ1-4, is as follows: KAGVTQTPRYLIKTRGQQVTLSCSPISGHRSVSWYQQTPGQGLQFLFEYFSETQRNKGNFPGRFSGRQFSNSRSEMNVSTLELGDSALYLCASSLGQGNEKLFFGSGTQLSVL.

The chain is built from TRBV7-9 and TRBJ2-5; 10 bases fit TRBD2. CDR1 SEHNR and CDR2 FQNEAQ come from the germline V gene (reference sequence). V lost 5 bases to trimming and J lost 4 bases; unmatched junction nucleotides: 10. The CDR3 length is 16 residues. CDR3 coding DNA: TGTGCCAGCAGCCTTAGCGGGGGGCCCCAGGGAGAGACCCAGTACTTC. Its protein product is CASSLSGGPQGETQYF.